This entry features one T cell receptor beta chain sequence. The antigen is unknown. Splitting of each subset's genomic DNA was done evenly across several immunoSEQ plates. Clones were sequenced by immunoSEQ multiplex PCR, and TCRdb holds only the in-frame ones, with some missing. The sample shows some 490,000 clones, approximately 78% of them seen only once. Trimming removed 6 bases from V and 6 bases from J; junction bases left unmatched: 10. The germline V gene encodes CDR1 MNHEY and CDR2 SVGAGI. CDR3 length equals 15 residues. This record comes from a study of shared clonotypes between healthy human individuals. Whole-study results and caveats: Only blood was sampled; tissue repertoires likely differ. The represented genetic and exposure-history diversity was limited by the small number of donors.

The donor population consisted of healthy HIV-negative adults with no recent acute infections or vaccinations. Sample: PBMCs. This rearrangement joins TRBV6-5 to TRBJ2-7; 11 bases line up with TRBD2. The TCR sequence derives from a woman in her 40s in good health. Some clones in this sample may be carry-over from other donors' samples. The CDR3: CASSSFTSGSSEQYF. The CDR3 bases are TGTGCCAGCAGCTCTTTTACTAGCGGGAGTTCCGAGCAGTACTTC.